This TCR beta chain was identified in a study of blood T cells in healthy people across ages. CDR3 length: 12 residues. Germline V gene sequence: CDR1 DFQATT, CDR2 SNEGSKA (reference sequence). Roughly 10 milliliters of peripheral blood were drawn from each donor into EDTA-treated tubes. Per individual sample, total RNA of at least 5.5 micrograms was extracted. Together with a sample-barcoded 5' primer, a J-beta primer mix was included in a second PCR lasting roughly 6 to 12 cycles. Every cDNA molecule carried a tag from a template-switch adaptor bearing 12 random nucleotides. TCRdb re-called the 5' RACE reads through MiXCR, storing one row per CDR3 protein. The sample includes approximately 1,000,000 distinct CDR3 sequences, around two fifths of them seen just once.

The sequencing input was blood. This TCR came from a man in his late teens or twenties in good health. The chain couples TRBV20-1 to TRBJ2-5; a weak D match, TRBD2 (6 bases). CDR3 nucleotide sequence: TGCCGCATCGGACTACCTCAAGAGACCCAGTACTTC. Amino acids: CRIGLPQETQYF.